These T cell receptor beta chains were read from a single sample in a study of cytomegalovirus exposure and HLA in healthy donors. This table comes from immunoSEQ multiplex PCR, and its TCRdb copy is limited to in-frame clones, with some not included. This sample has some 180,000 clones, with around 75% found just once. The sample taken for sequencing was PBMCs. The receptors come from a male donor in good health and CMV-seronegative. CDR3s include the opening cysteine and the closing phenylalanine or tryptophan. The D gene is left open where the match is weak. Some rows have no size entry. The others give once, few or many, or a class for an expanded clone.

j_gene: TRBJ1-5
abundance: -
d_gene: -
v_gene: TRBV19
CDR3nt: TGTGCCAGTACCAGCCAGAGGGGGAGCAATCAGCCCCAGCATTTT
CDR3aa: CASTSQRGSNQPQHF

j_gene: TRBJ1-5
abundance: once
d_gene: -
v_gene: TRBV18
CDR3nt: TGTGCCAGCTCACCTCCGGGTAACAATCAGCCCCAGCATTTT
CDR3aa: CASSPPGNNQPQHF

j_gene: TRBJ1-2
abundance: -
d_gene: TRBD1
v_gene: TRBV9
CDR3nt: TGTGCCAGCAGCGCCGGAATTACAGGGGGCAGTTACTATGGCTGCACCTTC
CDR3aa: CASSAGITGGSYYGCTF

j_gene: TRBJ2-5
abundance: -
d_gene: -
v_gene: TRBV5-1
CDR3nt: TGCGCCAGCAGCTTGGTGGTGGCCCAAGAGACCCAGTACTTC
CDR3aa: CASSLVVAQETQYF

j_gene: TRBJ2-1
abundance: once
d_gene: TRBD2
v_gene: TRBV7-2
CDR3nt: TGTGCCAGCAGCTTAGTCGGCGGGGGGACCTACAATGAGCAGTTCTTC
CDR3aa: CASSLVGGGTYNEQFF

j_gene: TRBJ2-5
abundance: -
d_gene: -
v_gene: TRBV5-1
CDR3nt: TGCGCCAGCAGCCGTCACCAGGATCTGGAGACCCAGTACTTC
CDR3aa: CASSRHQDLETQYF

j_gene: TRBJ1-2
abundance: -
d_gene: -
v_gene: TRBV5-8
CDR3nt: TGTGCCAGCGAGGGGGGGGCGGATGGCCACACCTTC
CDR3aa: CASEGGADGHTF

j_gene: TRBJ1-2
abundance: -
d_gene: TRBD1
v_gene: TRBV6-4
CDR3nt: TGTGCCAACTTAAGGTCAGGGGGAGGCTACACCTTC
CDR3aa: CANLRSGGGYTF

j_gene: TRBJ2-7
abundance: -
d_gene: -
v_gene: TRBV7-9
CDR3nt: TGTTCCAGCAGCTTAGCAGTCCGGGGTGGCACCTACGAGCAGTACTTC
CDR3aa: CSSSLAVRGGTYEQYF

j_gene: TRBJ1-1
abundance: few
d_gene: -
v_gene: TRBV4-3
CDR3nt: TGCGCCAGCAGCCAAGATCTTCAGGGTTCAAACACTGAAGCTTTCTTT
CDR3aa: CASSQDLQGSNTEAFF

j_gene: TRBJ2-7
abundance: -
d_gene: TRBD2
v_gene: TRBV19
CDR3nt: TGTGCCAGTAGTATGCAAACTAGCGGCTTCTACGAGCAGTACTTC
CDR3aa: CASSMQTSGFYEQYF

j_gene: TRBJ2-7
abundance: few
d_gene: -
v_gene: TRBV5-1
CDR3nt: TGCGCCAGCAGCCGAAAGCACATCGGACAGAATTCGGGCGAGCAGTACTTC
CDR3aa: CASSRKHIGQNSGEQYF

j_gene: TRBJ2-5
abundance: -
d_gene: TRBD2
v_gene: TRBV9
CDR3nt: TGTGCCAGCAGCGTGGGGGGGGGTCCGGAGACCCAGTACTTC
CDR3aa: CASSVGGGPETQYF

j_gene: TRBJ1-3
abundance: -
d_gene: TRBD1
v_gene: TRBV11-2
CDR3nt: TGTGCCAGCAGCATAACCATGACAGGGGCGGGAAACACCATATATTTT
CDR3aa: CASSITMTGAGNTIYF

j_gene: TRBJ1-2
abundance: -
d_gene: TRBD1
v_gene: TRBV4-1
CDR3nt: TGCGCCAGCAGCCAGACCGGGACAGGGAACTATGGCTACACCTTC
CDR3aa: CASSQTGTGNYGYTF

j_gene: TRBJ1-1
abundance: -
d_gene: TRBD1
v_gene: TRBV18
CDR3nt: TGTGCCAGCTCCCTAAGGCAGGGGGCAGGGTCTGGCACTGAAGCTTTCTTT
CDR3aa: CASSLRQGAGSGTEAFF

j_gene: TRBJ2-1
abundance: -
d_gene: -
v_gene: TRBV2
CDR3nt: TGTGCCAGCTCTATACCGTCTTTGTTCTTC
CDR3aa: CASSIPSLFF

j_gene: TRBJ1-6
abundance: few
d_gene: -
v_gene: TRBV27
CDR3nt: TGTGCCAGCAGTCGGCAGCCAGATCTAGCCCTCCACTTT
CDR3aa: CASSRQPDLALHF

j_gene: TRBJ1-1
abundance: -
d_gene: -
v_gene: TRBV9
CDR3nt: TGTGCCAGCAGCGTAGTAGCCAGCCTATTCATGAACACTGAAGCTTTCTTT
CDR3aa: CASSVVASLFMNTEAFF

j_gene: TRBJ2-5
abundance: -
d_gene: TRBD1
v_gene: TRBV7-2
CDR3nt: TGTGCCAGCAGCCCTCAGCCGGGACAGAAAGAGACCCAGTACTTC
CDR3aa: CASSPQPGQKETQYF

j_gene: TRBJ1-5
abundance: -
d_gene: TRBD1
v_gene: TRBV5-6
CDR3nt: TGTGCCAGCAGCCTGACGCTGGGACAGTTATTCAATCAGCCCCAGCATTTT
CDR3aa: CASSLTLGQLFNQPQHF

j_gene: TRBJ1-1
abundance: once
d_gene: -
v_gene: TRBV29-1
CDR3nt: TGCAGCGTTGACCCACATTGGGGCGTCGGCACTGAAGCTTTCTTT
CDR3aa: CSVDPHWGVGTEAFF

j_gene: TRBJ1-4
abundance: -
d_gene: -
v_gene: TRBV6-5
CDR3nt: TGTGCCAGCAGCAGGGGACGGGGAGATGAAAAACTGTTTTTT
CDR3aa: CASSRGRGDEKLFF

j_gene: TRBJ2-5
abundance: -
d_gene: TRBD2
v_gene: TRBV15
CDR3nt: TGTGCCACCAGCAGACCTGGACTAGCGGGGGGCGCATTTGTCGGGACCCAGTACTTC
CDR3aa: CATSRPGLAGGAFVGTQYF

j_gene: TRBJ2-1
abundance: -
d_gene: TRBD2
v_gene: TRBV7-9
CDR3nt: TGTGCCAGCAGCGCACAACGGAGACTAGCGGGTGAGCAGTTCTTC
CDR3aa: CASSAQRRLAGEQFF

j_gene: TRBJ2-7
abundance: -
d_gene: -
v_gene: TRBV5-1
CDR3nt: TGCGCCAGCAGCTTAGGCAGGAACGAGCAGTACTTC
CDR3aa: CASSLGRNEQYF

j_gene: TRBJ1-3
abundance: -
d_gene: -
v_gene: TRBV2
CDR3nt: TGTGCCAGCAGTGAATACCGGGAATCTGGAAACACCATATATTTT
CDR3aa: CASSEYRESGNTIYF

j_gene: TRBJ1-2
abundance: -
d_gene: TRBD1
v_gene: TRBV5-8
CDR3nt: TGTGCCAGCAGACAGACAGGGAACTATGGCTACACCTTC
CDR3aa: CASRQTGNYGYTF

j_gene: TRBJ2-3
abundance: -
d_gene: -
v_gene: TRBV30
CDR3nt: TGTGCCTCCTTATCGACAAGAGGGGGAGATACGCAGTATTTT
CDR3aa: CASLSTRGGDTQYF

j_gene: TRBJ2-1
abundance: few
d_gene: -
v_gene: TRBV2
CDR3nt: TGTGCCAGCAGTGAAGTGGGGGGGCCGGGCCCTGAGCAGTTCTTC
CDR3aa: CASSEVGGPGPEQFF

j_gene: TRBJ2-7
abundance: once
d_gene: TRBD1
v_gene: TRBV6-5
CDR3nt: TGTGCCAGCAGTTACGTGGGGACAGGGGTAGTCGAGCAGTACTTC
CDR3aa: CASSYVGTGVVEQYF

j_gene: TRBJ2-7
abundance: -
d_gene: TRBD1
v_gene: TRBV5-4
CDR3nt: TGTGCCAGCAGCCGAGACGGGACAGCCACCTACGAGCAGTACTTC
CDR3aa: CASSRDGTATYEQYF

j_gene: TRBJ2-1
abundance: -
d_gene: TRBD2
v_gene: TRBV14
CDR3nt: TGTGCCAGCAGCCCACTAGCGGGGGGGTTCAATGAGCAGTTCTTC
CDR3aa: CASSPLAGGFNEQFF

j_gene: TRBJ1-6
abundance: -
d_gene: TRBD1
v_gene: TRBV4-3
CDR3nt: TGCGCCAGCAGCCTCAAACACTCTGGGACAGGGGGATATCCCCTCCACTTT
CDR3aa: CASSLKHSGTGGYPLHF

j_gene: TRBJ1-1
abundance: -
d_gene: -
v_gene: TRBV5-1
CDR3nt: TGCGCCAGCACCCCTGGCCCTACTCGAGGCACTGAAGCTTTCTTT
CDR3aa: CASTPGPTRGTEAFF

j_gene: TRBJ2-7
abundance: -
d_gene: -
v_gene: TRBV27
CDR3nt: TGTGCCAGCAGTTTAAAGGGGTCGGGCAGCCACTACGAGCAGTACTTC
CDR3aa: CASSLKGSGSHYEQYF

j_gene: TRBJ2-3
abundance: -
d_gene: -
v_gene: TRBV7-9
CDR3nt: TGTGCCAGCAGCCAACAGTTAGATACGCAGTATTTT
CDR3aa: CASSQQLDTQYF

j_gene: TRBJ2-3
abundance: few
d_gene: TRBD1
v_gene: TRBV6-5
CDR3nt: TGTGCCAGTGGGACAGGGGACGCAGATACGCAGTATTTT
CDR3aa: CASGTGDADTQYF

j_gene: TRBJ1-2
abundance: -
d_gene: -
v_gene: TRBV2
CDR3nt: TGTGCCAGCAGTGAACACGGGTTAGGGGCCTATGGCTACACCTTC
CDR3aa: CASSEHGLGAYGYTF

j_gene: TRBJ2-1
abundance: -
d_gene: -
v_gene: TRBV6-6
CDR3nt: TGTGCCAGCAGCCTCCTAGTGTCGGCAGGGGCTGAGCAGTTCTTC
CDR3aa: CASSLLVSAGAEQFF

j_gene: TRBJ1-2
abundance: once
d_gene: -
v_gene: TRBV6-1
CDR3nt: TGTGCCAGCAGTGAGAACAGGGACTATGGCTACACCTTC
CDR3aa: CASSENRDYGYTF

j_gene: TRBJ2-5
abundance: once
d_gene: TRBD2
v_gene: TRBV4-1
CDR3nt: TGCGCCAGCAGCCAGCCTCCGGGACTACAACAAGAGACCCAGTACTTC
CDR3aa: CASSQPPGLQQETQYF

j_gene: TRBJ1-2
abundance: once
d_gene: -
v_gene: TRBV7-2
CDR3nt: TGTGCCAGGCGAGGAGGAGGGGCCTATGGCTACACCTTC
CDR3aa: CARRGGGAYGYTF

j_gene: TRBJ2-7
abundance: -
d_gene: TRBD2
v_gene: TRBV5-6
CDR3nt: TGTGCCAGCAGCCAGACTAGCGGGTTCGGCGAGCAGTACTTC
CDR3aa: CASSQTSGFGEQYF

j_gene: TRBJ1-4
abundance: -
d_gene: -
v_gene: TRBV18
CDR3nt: TGTGCCAGCTCCGAGGGCGGGACTAATGAAAAACTGTTTTTT
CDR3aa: CASSEGGTNEKLFF

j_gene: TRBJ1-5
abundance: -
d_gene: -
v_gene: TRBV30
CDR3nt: TGTGCCTGGAGGGACAGAAATAGCAATCAGCCCCAGCATTTT
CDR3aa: CAWRDRNSNQPQHF

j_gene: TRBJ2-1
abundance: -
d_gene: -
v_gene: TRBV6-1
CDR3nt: TGTGCCAGCAGTTTCGAGGGGGGGGAGCAGTTCTTC
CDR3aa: CASSFEGGEQFF

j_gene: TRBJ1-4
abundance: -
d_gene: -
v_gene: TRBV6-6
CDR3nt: TGTGCCAGCAGTTACCGGGACACTACCGGAGAACTGTTTTTT
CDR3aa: CASSYRDTTGELFF

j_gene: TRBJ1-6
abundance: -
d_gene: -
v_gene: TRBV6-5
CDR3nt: TGTGCCAGCAGTTACTCAGGAGGGGTTAGTTCACCCCTCCACTTT
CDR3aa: CASSYSGGVSSPLHF

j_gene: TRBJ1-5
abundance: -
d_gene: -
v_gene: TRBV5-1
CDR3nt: TGCGCCAGCAGCTACGAACCAGGGGAAAGCAATCAGCCCCAGCATTTT
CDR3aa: CASSYEPGESNQPQHF

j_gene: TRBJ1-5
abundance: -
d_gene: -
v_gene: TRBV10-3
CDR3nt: TGTGCCATCAGCACCGACAGGATTAGCAATCAGCCCCAGCATTTT
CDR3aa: CAISTDRISNQPQHF

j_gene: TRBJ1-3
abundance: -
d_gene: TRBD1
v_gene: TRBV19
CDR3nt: TGTGCCAGTAGTCGCGGGGACAGATTCTCTGGAAACACCATATATTTT
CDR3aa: CASSRGDRFSGNTIYF

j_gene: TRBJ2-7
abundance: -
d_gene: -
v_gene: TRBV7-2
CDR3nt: TGTGCCAGCAGCTTCGGGGTCTACGAGCAGTACTTC
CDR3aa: CASSFGVYEQYF

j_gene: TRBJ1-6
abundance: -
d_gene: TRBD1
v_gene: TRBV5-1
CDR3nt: TGCGCCAGCAGCTCCCGACAGGGGGCCTCCTATAATTCACCCCTCCACTTT
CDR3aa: CASSSRQGASYNSPLHF